This T cell receptor beta chain was captured by sequencing in a study of T cells after yellow fever vaccination (dated by TCRdb to the late 2010s). Concerning the study at large: The SMART-Seq v4 Ultra Low Input RNA kit was used to prepare libraries from fractions with low cell numbers. Two healthy male donors, one aged 18 to 30 and one aged 30 to 40 years, were included in the cohort. Blood samples were taken at several timepoints before and after primary and secondary immunization, and bulk PBMC replicates and cell subsets were isolated. To track T-cell clones before and after primary and booster YFV17D yellow fever vaccination, bulk TCR alpha and beta repertoires were sequenced longitudinally. General study outcomes and caveats: Computational filtering was required because FACS-sorted repertoires could contain abundant contaminating clonotypes from the bulk population. Most clones expanded after primary vaccination were re-detected after the booster (almost 98% of CD4 and roughly 87% of CD8), suggesting broad memory maintenance. A small share of clonotypes occurred in both CD4 and CD8 compartments, likely arising from convergent recombination. The secondary T-cell response was found to be weaker but faster than the primary response, with a peak reached on day 5 rather than on day 15. The study included only a couple of donors, which limits how far the findings can be generalized.

From the cysteine through the phenylalanine, the CDR3 covers 16 amino acids. The DNA shown is the 48-base CDR3, in frame from base 1. In the germline V gene, CDR1 corresponds to SGHDT and CDR2 to YYEEEE. The germline V and J ends show losses of 4 bases and 0 bases respectively, and no gene match explains 7 bases of the junction. TCR cDNA was made using 5'RACE template switching, a step that added a universal primer site and unique molecular identifiers. cDNA synthesis was primed from both the TCR alpha and TCR beta constant segments. Library amplification involved two PCR steps, and the second step added sample barcodes and sequencing adapters. Sequencing of libraries was done on Illumina HiSeq 2500 (2x100 bp) or NovaSeq (2x150 bp). On the study's bioinformatics: Demultiplexing of reads and collapsing into UMI consensus sequences were performed with MIGEC, and V(D)J alignment was carried out with MiXCR. Using edgeR on replicate PBMC samples, clonotypes were called vaccine-responding if FDR was below 0.01 and the log2 fold change was above 5 up to day 15. Bulk clonotypes were assigned CD4 or CD8 identity according to which sequenced CD4 or CD8 repertoire held them at higher abundance. TCRdb handled the public reads itself, with Q25 trimming in fastp and clone calling in MiXCR, and kept productive beta chains. Here each entry gathers all rows of one CDR3 protein and keeps the most common genes and DNA. These V and J calls originate from TCRdb's pipeline instead of the authors' own analysis. Recorded for this sample are approximately 580,000 distinct CDR3 sequences; about 17% of them occurred a single time. 17% of the sample comes from the top ten.

This specimen's treatment or condition label, per the study, means: live attenuated yellow fever vaccine strain. At each blood-draw timepoint, two biological replicates of bulk PBMCs were obtained. A standard Ficoll-Paque protocol was used to isolate PBMCs from peripheral blood. TriZol was used to extract RNA from bulk PBMCs, from CD4 and CD8 fractions, and from dextramer-positive and dextramer-negative fractions. In its sample, this clonotype was seen a few times. Its antigen is still unknown. Base qualities were left out, and no much larger clone turns up one base away. This receptor was taken from a man aged 18-30 years who received the YFV17D yellow fever vaccine. The material sequenced was PBMCs, taken less than 6 days after the first yellow fever vaccination. The rearrangement combines TRBV5-6 with TRBJ2-3; TRBD2 aligns with 8 central bases. The CDR3 here reads CASSPGLDSSTDTQYF. The base sequence is TGTGCCAGCAGCCCGGGACTAGACTCTAGCACAGATACGCAGTATTTT.